This paragraph covers one TCR beta chain sequence. In germline, CDR1 is MNHGY, CDR2 SAAAGT. Trimming cost V 2 bases and J 5 bases, with 15 bases left between them. There are 15 residues in the CDR3. The sample comes from a study of primary melanoma T cells and metastatic recurrence. Study-wide context: Tumors were T2–T4 primary melanomas thicker than 1 mm.

Patients with resected primary melanoma were considered at risk of metastatic recurrence. This table comes from immunoSEQ multiplex PCR, and its TCRdb copy is limited to in-frame clones, with some not included. Of just under 800 clones detected, approximately 80% appear once; the ten largest clones hold approximately 15%. V is TRBV6-8 and J is TRBJ1-1, with a weak D call TRBD1 (5 bases). This clonotype was obtained from a human donor with melanoma. Material: melanoma tumor tissue. The CDR3 loop is CASSYRIGRGTEAFF. CDR3 DNA: TGTGCCAGCAGTTACAGGATTGGGCGGGGGACTGAAGCTTTCTTT.